Below, 9 T cell receptor beta chains from the same sample are listed, as sequenced in a study of shared clonotypes between healthy human individuals. The table came from immunoSEQ multiplex PCR; TCRdb's copy has only in-frame clones and leaves some out. The sample has 2 million to 2.5 million clones; 90% to 97% are singletons. Sequencing was done on a sample of naive CD4+ T cells sorted from blood. Subset noted: CD45RA+ positively selected. These receptors were taken from a man between 18 and 35 years old in good health.

This chain joins TRBV28 and TRBJ2-7; D not resolved. CDR3 length equals 16 residues. The germline gives CDR1 MDHEN, CDR2 SYDVKM. The V gene lost 6 bases and the J gene lost 0 bases, with 18 bases spanning the gap. CDR3 coding DNA: TGTGCCAGCAGCTCTCCCGAACGTTCGAGCTCCTACGAGCAGTACTTC. It yields the protein CASSSPERSSSYEQYF.

CDR3: CASIPGQVGGYTF. The CDR3 bases are TGTGCCAGCATCCCCGGACAGGTTGGTGGCTACACCTTC. V gene TRBV6-1 combines with J gene TRBJ1-2; 7 bases align to TRBD1. The CDR3 loop spans 13 amino acids. V dropped 7 bases and J dropped 7; count of bases not matched to a gene: 9. Germline loops: CDR1 MNHNS, CDR2 SASEGT.

V and J are TRBV19 and TRBJ2-3; 8 positions agree with TRBD2. CDR1 LNHDA and CDR2 SQIVND come from the germline V gene (reference sequence). The V gene end was trimmed by 5 bases and the J gene end by 0 bases; junction bases not matched to a gene: 4. This CDR3 is built from 15 residues. CDR3 coding DNA: TGTGCCAGTAGTTTCTTAGCGGGAAGCACAGATACGCAGTATTTT. Residues: CASSFLAGSTDTQYF.

The chain couples TRBV28 to TRBJ2-3; D is unclear. Per germline, CDR1 MDHEN and CDR2 SYDVKM. The ends were cut back, 5 bases at V and 3 bases at J, with 6 bases in the middle. The length of the CDR3 is 12 residues. The CDR3 DNA sequence: TGTGCCAGCAGTATTCAAACAGATACGCAGTATTTT. Translated, it gives CASSIQTDTQYF.

On this clone itself: The same CDR3 also results from other DNA sequences found in this sample. V and J are TRBV10-3 and TRBJ1-1; TRBD1 matches at 7 bases. CDR1 is ENHRY and CDR2 is SYGVKD in the germline V gene. Trimming at V came to 4 bases and at J to 2 bases, leaving 4 bases not matched to a gene. The CDR3 has 14 residues. The CDR3 coding sequence is TGTGCCATCAGTGCCTCAGGGGGAAACACTGAAGCTTTCTTT. As protein: CAISASGGNTEAFF.

To note about this clone: Within the sample, other DNA sequences also encode this same CDR3. The chain employs TRBV11-3 and TRBJ2-2, with TRBD1 matching over 10 bases. After removal of 4 bases from V and 3 bases from J, the junction contained 2 bases not matched to a gene. Germline V CDR1 and CDR2: SGHNT, YENEEA. This CDR3 region has 15 residues. CDR3 coding DNA: TGTGCCAGCAGCTCCGGGACAGGGGACACCGGGGAGCTGTTTTTT. Translating it yields CASSSGTGDTGELFF. The full variable domain, with the rest looked up from reference TRBV11-3 and TRBJ2-2, is EAGVVQSPRYKIIEKKQPVAFWCNPISGHNTLYWYLQNLGQGPELLIRYENEEAVDDSQLPKDRFSAERLKGVDSTLKIQPAELGDSAVYLCASSSGTGDTGELFFGEGSRLTVL.

The J gene is TRBJ1-2, the V gene TRBV7-3; 7 nucleotides match TRBD1. The V gene's germline CDR1 is SGHTA and CDR2 FQGTGA. Germline trimming cut 5 bases from V and 4 bases from J; bases unmatched to any gene: 7. The CDR3 loop spans 14 amino acids. The CDR3, as DNA: TGTGCCAGCAGCCCGCTTCGACAGGGCTATGGCTACACCTTC. Its protein is CASSPLRQGYGYTF.

The chain joins TRBV28 to TRBJ1-5; a weak D match, TRBD1 (5 bases). Germline loops: CDR1 MDHEN, CDR2 SYDVKM. V was trimmed by 3 bases and J by 4 bases, leaving 16 bases between them. The CDR3 runs 16 residues. The CDR3 nucleotides are TGTGCCAGCAGTTTTGCCCAGGGACCCTTTAATCAGCCCCAGCATTTT. Its protein product is CASSFAQGPFNQPQHF. Filled out from reference TRBV28 and TRBJ1-5, the complete variable domain reads DVKVTQSSRYLVKRTGEKVFLECVQDMDHENMFWYRQDPGLGLRLIYFSYDVKMKEKGDIPEGYSVSREKKERFSLILESASTNQTSMYLCASSFAQGPFNQPQHFGDGTRLSIL.

Comment on this clone: The sample contains more than one DNA sequence encoding this CDR3. The V and J genes are TRBV5-1 and TRBJ2-7, with TRBD1 matching over 9 bases. The CDR3 length is 14 residues. V lost 3 bases, J lost 4 bases, and 5 bases stayed unmatched. The V gene's germline CDR1 is SGHRS and CDR2 YFSETQ. The CDR3 bases are TGCGCCAGCAGCTCCGGGACAGGGAGGTACGAGCAGTACTTC. Translated, it gives CASSSGTGRYEQYF.